Each of the 25 T cell receptor beta chains below was sequenced from the same sample in a study of blood T cell repertoires in COVID-19. Only in-frame clones appear in the TCRdb table, and some are missing; sequencing was by immunoSEQ multiplex PCR. The sample includes 150,000 to 200,000 clones, around 86% of them seen just once. The sequencing input was peripheral blood. These receptors originate from a woman in her 70s with COVID-19, enrolled during active disease.

The V gene is TRBV7-2, the J gene TRBJ2-7; 7 nucleotides match TRBD1. Trimming at V came to 5 bases and at J to 3 bases, leaving 7 bases not matched to a gene. The V gene's germline CDR1 is SGHTA and CDR2 FQGNSA. The CDR3 is 14 amino acids. DNA of the CDR3: TGTGCCAGCAGCACTGGACAGGCCCGCTACGAGCAGTACTTC. It codes for CASSTGQARYEQYF.

The chain links TRBV2 to TRBJ1-5; D unclear. In germline, CDR1 is SNHLY, CDR2 FYNNEI. Trimming pared 5 bases from V and 1 base from J, leaving 9 bases between. This CDR3 has 14 amino acids. The CDR3 DNA reads as TGTGCCAGCAGTCGTAGTTCGAGCAATCAGCCCCAGCATTTT. It translates to CASSRSSSNQPQHF.

The chain carries TRBV12-2 and TRBJ2-7; no DNA check was done on the table's D call, TRBD2. TRBV12-2 is annotated as a pseudogene. The CDR3 runs to 15 residues. CDR3 sequence: CASRRTSGYHYEQYF. DNA of the CDR3: TGTGCAAGTCGGAGAACTAGCGGGTATCACTACGAGCAGTACTTC.

This clone has more than one count but fewer than ten. The chain carries TRBV27 and TRBJ2-2; D is perhaps TRBD2 (6 bases). The germline V gene encodes CDR1 MNHEY and CDR2 SMNVEV (reference sequence). Trimming pared 2 bases from V and 3 bases from J, leaving 10 bases between. The CDR3 spans 15 residues. The CDR3 is CASSLGTSYTGELFF. The CDR3 coding sequence is TGTGCCAGCAGTTTAGGGACTTCGTACACCGGGGAGCTGTTTTTT.

J is TRBJ2-2 and V is TRBV5-4, with 7 positions matching TRBD1. V shed 1 base, J shed 8 bases, and the junction held 11 bases outside the gene matches. This CDR3 has 16 amino acids. Germline lookup yields CDR1 SGHNT and CDR2 YYREEE (reference sequence). The DNA for the CDR3 is TGTGCCAGCAGCTTGAGGACAGGTCGAGGAGGAGGGGAGCTGTTTTTT. This sequence encodes CASSLRTGRGGGELFF.

V is TRBV3-1 (or the pseudogene TRBV3-2) and J is TRBJ1-3; no reliable D call. V dropped 4 bases and J dropped 0 bases, with 10 bases sitting between them. CDR1 LGHDT and CDR2 YNNKEL come from the germline V gene (reference sequence). The CDR3 covers 15 residues. The CDR3 reads CASSPGGGSGNTIYF. CDR3 bases: TGTGCCAGCAGCCCAGGTGGAGGCTCTGGAAACACCATATATTTT.

The rearrangement links TRBV2 to TRBJ2-3; 11 nucleotides agree with TRBD2. Germline V CDR1 and CDR2: SNHLY, FYNNEI. V shed 3 bases, J shed 4 bases, and the junction held 3 bases outside the gene matches. The CDR3 is 15 amino acids. The CDR3 loop reads CASSETSGTADTQYF. CDR3 nucleotides: TGTGCCAGCAGTGAGACTAGCGGGACCGCAGATACGCAGTATTTT.

The chain links TRBV28 to TRBJ2-7, with TRBD1 as a possible D gene (6 bases). CDR1 and CDR2 from the germline V gene are MDHEN and SYDVKM. Trimming removed 5 bases from V and 4 bases from J, with 21 bases in between. The CDR3 has 16 residues. The CDR3 sequence is CASSSSGASREYEQYF. The CDR3 DNA reads TGTGCCAGCAGTAGCTCAGGGGCCAGCAGGGAGTACGAGCAGTACTTC.

CDR3 residues: CASSIGTGANYGYTF. DNA of the CDR3: TGTGCCAGTAGTATAGGGACAGGGGCTAACTATGGCTACACCTTC. This chain joins TRBV19 and TRBJ1-2; the match to TRBD1 covers 9 bases. The CDR3 is 15 amino acids. Losses at the gene ends were 1 base for V and 0 bases for J; bases not matched to a gene: 0. Germline CDR1 LNHDA, CDR2 SQIVND (reference sequence).

This clone was observed a single time. The chain uses TRBV5-1 and TRBJ2-2, with D perhaps TRBD2 (6 bases). The CDR3 contains 14 residues. The V gene's germline CDR1 is SGHRS and CDR2 YFSETQ. Trimming removed 6 bases at V and 6 bases at J, with 15 bases between. This CDR3 reads CASIPFREAGELFF. The CDR3 DNA reads as TGCGCCAGCATCCCCTTCAGGGAGGCCGGGGAGCTGTTTTTT.

As to this clone: A junction boundary mismatches the germline segment, possibly from a read error. The V gene is TRBV25-1, the J gene TRBJ2-2; 7 nucleotides match TRBD2. The CDR3 loop spans 16 amino acids. Germline assignment: CDR1 MGHDK and CDR2 SYGVNS. CDR3 in amino acids: CASSESGGGNTGALFF. CDR3 bases: TGTGCCAGCAGTGAATCGGGGGGAGGAAACACCGGGGCGCTGTTTTTT.

This clone was counted a few times. The junction differs from germline at one of its ends, possibly a read error. This sequence joins TRBV11-2 and TRBJ1-1, with 7 bases lining up with TRBD1. This CDR3 region has 12 residues. Germline V gene lookup returns CDR1 SGHAT and CDR2 FQNNGV. The CDR3 nucleotides are TGTGCCAGCAGCCGCGGAGCACCGGGACAGATTTTT. Its protein product is CASSRGAPGQIF.

This clone has more than one count but fewer than ten. V is TRBV19 and J is TRBJ2-3, with 8 bases aligning to TRBD1. The CDR3 has 16 residues. Germline CDR1 reads LNHDA; CDR2 reads SQIVND (reference sequence). V lost 5 bases and J lost 2; bases outside the gene matches: 9. As DNA, the CDR3 is TGTGCCAGTAGTGCAGACAGGGGTGCCGTCACAGATACGCAGTATTTT. It translates to CASSADRGAVTDTQYF.

The V and J genes are TRBV29-1 and TRBJ2-7; 11 nucleotides line up with TRBD2. The V and J ends lost 6 bases and 5 bases, in that order; junction bases with no gene match: 3. The CDR3 covers 12 residues. CDR1 SQVTM and CDR2 ANQGSEA come from the germline V gene. Here the CDR3 reads CSVGLAEDEQYF. DNA of the CDR3: TGCAGCGTGGGACTAGCGGAGGACGAGCAGTACTTC.

V gene TRBV5-1 combines with J gene TRBJ2-7; 7 bases are shared with TRBD1. This CDR3 comprises 12 residues. The V segment lost 8 bases and the J segment 2 bases; nucleotides outside the gene matches: 4. CDR1 and CDR2 from the germline V gene are SGHRS and YFSETQ. The chain's CDR3 is CARYGTAYEQYF. CDR3 sequence (DNA): TGCGCCAGATACGGGACAGCCTACGAGCAGTACTTC. Supplemented by reference TRBV5-1 and TRBJ2-7, the full variable domain reads KAGVTQTPRYLIKTRGQQVTLSCSPISGHRSVSWYQQTPGQGLQFLFEYFSETQRNKGNFPGRFSGRQFSNSRSEMNVSTLELGDSALYLCARYGTAYEQYFGPGTRLTVT.

V gene TRBV27 combines with J gene TRBJ1-2; TRBD1 agrees at 8 bases. Per germline, CDR1 MNHEY and CDR2 SMNVEV (reference sequence). The CDR3 runs to 14 residues. The V gene end was trimmed by 7 bases and the J gene end by 6 bases; junction bases not matched to a gene: 10. DNA for the CDR3: TGTGCCAGCACCTCCCTCAGGGGGCTCAATGGCTACACCTTC. Its protein is CASTSLRGLNGYTF.

J is TRBJ1-2 and V is TRBV29-1, with 9 bases that match TRBD1. The trim removed 3 bases at V and 6 bases at J, leaving 2 bases unmatched. Germline V gene sequence: CDR1 SQVTM, CDR2 ANQGSEA. The CDR3 consists of 12 residues. The CDR3, as DNA: TGCAGCGTTGAGGGGGACAGGGATGGCTACACCTTC. Protein sequence: CSVEGDRDGYTF.

This clone came up once. The rearrangement joins TRBV29-1 to TRBJ2-7; 7 positions agree with TRBD2. CDR1 and CDR2 (germline): SQVTM, ANQGSEA. The CDR3 contains 14 residues. With V trimmed by 0 bases and J by 5 bases, 7 bases remained unmatched. DNA for the CDR3: TGCAGCGTTGAAGACCGGGTCGGGAGGAACGAGCAGTACTTC. It encodes CSVEDRVGRNEQYF.

The chain combines TRBV20-1 with TRBJ1-2; D possibly corresponds to TRBD1 (6 bases). The CDR3 has 19 amino acids. The V gene lost 3 bases and the J gene lost 0 bases, with 26 bases spanning the gap. Germline CDR1 DFQATT, CDR2 SNEGSKA (reference sequence). CDR3 DNA: TGCAGTGCTAGTAACCTTCAGGGGCAGAGCTCTTCTACTAACTATGGCTACACCTTC. It specifies CSASNLQGQSSSTNYGYTF.

The chain uses TRBV5-1 and TRBJ1-5, with D possibly TRBD1 on 5 matching bases. V shed 0 bases and J shed 3 bases, with 10 bases lying between them. The CDR3 sequence is 15 residues long. Germline loops: CDR1 SGHRS, CDR2 YFSETQ. The CDR3 reads CASSLDPGPNQPQHF. In nucleotides, the CDR3 is TGCGCCAGCAGCTTGGATCCAGGGCCCAATCAGCCCCAGCATTTT.

This clone came up once. This sequence joins TRBV6-4 and TRBJ1-2; 7 nucleotides match TRBD1. CDR1 is MRHNA and CDR2 is SNTAGT in the germline V gene. The CDR3 length is 15 residues. The V segment lost 6 bases and the J segment 3 bases; nucleotides outside the gene matches: 10. The CDR3 is CASRRGATGDYGYTF. The CDR3 DNA follows: TGTGCCAGCAGGAGAGGGGCTACAGGGGACTATGGCTACACCTTC.

This chain links TRBV7-2 with TRBJ2-1; 9 bases fit TRBD1. The V gene end was trimmed by 1 base and the J gene end by 9 bases; junction bases not matched to a gene: 7. This CDR3 spans 15 amino acids. Germline lookup yields CDR1 SGHTA and CDR2 FQGNSA. CDR3: CASSLDRGQAGEQFF. The CDR3 bases are TGTGCCAGCAGCTTAGACAGGGGGCAAGCGGGTGAGCAGTTCTTC.

V usage is TRBV11-3 and J usage is TRBJ2-1; weak D call: TRBD1 (6 bases). V was trimmed by 6 bases and J by 4 bases, leaving 22 bases between them. CDR1 is SGHNT, CDR2 YENEEA, per germline. The CDR3 is made up of 17 amino acids. DNA of the CDR3: TGTGCCAGCAGTCTAGAGGGGGATCACCCCCTATACAATGAGCAGTTCTTC. It yields the protein CASSLEGDHPLYNEQFF.

This chain links TRBV5-1 with TRBJ1-1, with D possibly TRBD1 on 5 matching bases. This CDR3 spans 14 amino acids. Germline V gene lookup returns CDR1 SGHRS and CDR2 YFSETQ. V was cut by 3 bases and J by 11 bases, with 20 bases left in between. In nucleotides, the CDR3 is TGCGCCAGCAGCTCAGGGTTTCCCGAATCGTTTGCTTTCTTT. This gives the protein CASSSGFPESFAFF.

The CDR3 loop is CASSQDVAGQETQYF. CDR3 DNA: TGCGCCAGCAGCCAAGATGTAGCGGGACAAGAGACCCAGTACTTC. The gene calls are TRBV4-1 and TRBJ2-5; 8 nucleotides line up with TRBD2. Germline trimming cut 0 bases from V and 2 bases from J; bases unmatched to any gene: 2. The CDR3 covers 15 residues. In germline, CDR1 is MGHRA, CDR2 YSYEKL.